A single sample gave rise to the 22 T cell receptor beta chains below, sequenced in a study of monozygotic twins with inflammatory bowel disease. With the 5' RACE reads reprocessed, TCRdb shows one record per CDR3 protein and no DNA. The sample holds about 210,000 distinct CDR3 sequences. The sequenced sample was blood. These receptors were collected from a human donor with ulcerative colitis or Crohn's disease, or a healthy co-twin of an affected twin (not recorded which).

V is TRBV20-1 and J is TRBJ2-4. The CDR3 loop spans 14 amino acids. From germline, CDR1 is DFQATT and CDR2 SNEGSKA (reference sequence). Here the CDR3 reads CSARSTVAKNIQYF.

The genes are TRBV5-8 and TRBJ2-2; the TCRdb call, TRBD1, lacks DNA for checking. The CDR3 extends over 18 amino acids. The germline CDR1 and CDR2 sequences are SGHTS and YDEGEE. CDR3 sequence: CASSSEDRDVRWTGELFF.

The chain links TRBV6-1 to TRBJ1-1. The length of the CDR3 is 15 residues. Germline V gives CDR1 MNHNS, CDR2 SASEGT. The CDR3 sequence is CASSEPTGRDTEAFF.

This chain connects TRBV7-9 to TRBJ2-4; the TRBD1 assignment by TCRdb is unverifiable without DNA. Germline loops: CDR1 SEHNR, CDR2 FQNEAQ (reference sequence). The CDR3 runs to 14 residues. This CDR3 is CASSKGQGANIQYF.

The rearrangement joins TRBV6-6 to TRBJ2-3; the TRBD1 assignment by TCRdb is unverifiable without DNA. The CDR3 is 13 residues long. Germline V CDR1 and CDR2: MNHNY, SVGAGI (reference sequence). CDR3 region: CASSYRDADTQYF.

The genes are TRBV2 and TRBJ2-1; checking the TCRdb D call of TRBD2 is not possible without DNA. The CDR3 runs 15 residues. Germline CDR1 reads SNHLY; CDR2 reads FYNNEI. The CDR3 region is CASSESTSGINEQFF.

The chain couples TRBV5-1 to TRBJ2-7; the D gene TCRdb calls, TRBD1, cannot be checked with no DNA. CDR1 and CDR2 from the germline V gene are SGHRS and YFSETQ. This CDR3 comprises 14 residues. CDR3 sequence reads: CASSGGQSAYEQYF.

V is TRBV12-3 or TRBV12-4 and J is TRBJ2-7. CDR3 length equals 14 residues. The CDR3 sequence: CASSLASSTNEQYF.

The chain employs TRBV7-2 and TRBJ2-3; lacking DNA, the TRBD2 call made by TCRdb goes unchecked. Germline CDR1 SGHTA, CDR2 FQGNSA. The CDR3 covers 15 residues. The CDR3 protein is CASRGLAGGADTQYF. Full variable domain (rest looked up from reference TRBV7-2 and TRBJ2-3): GAGVSQSPSNKVTEKGKDVELRCDPISGHTALYWYRQSLGQGLEFLIYFQGNSAPDKSGLPSDRFSAERTGGSVSTLTIQRTQQEDSAVYLCASRGLAGGADTQYFGPGTRLTVL.

This chain joins TRBV19 and TRBJ1-5; TCRdb's D call of TRBD1 is untestable without DNA. The CDR3 has 16 amino acids. The germline V gene has CDR1 LNHDA and CDR2 SQIVND (reference sequence). CDR3 loop: CASGGQGGYSNQPQHF.

The chain couples TRBV7-6 to TRBJ2-1; the TRBD2 assignment by TCRdb is unverifiable without DNA. The CDR3 consists of 12 residues. The germline gives CDR1 SGHVS, CDR2 FNYEAQ. This CDR3 reads CASSSRTSGYFF.

V and J are TRBV20-1 and TRBJ2-7; the D call of TRBD2 rests on TCRdb alone, since no DNA is present to check it. Germline assignment: CDR1 DFQATT and CDR2 SNEGSKA (reference sequence). The length of the CDR3 is 14 residues. CDR3 protein: CSARPGRGASEQYF.

The gene calls are TRBV12-3 or TRBV12-4 and TRBJ1-3. This CDR3 comprises 16 residues. CDR3: CASSSSSQSSGNTIYF.

The rearrangement joins TRBV20-1 to TRBJ2-5; absent DNA, TCRdb's TRBD1 call cannot be checked. The CDR3 has 13 residues. In germline, CDR1 is DFQATT, CDR2 SNEGSKA (reference sequence). CDR3 region: CSATGTGWETQYF.

The chain links TRBV5-1 to TRBJ2-1. The CDR3 totals 14 residues. From germline, CDR1 is SGHRS and CDR2 YFSETQ. This CDR3 reads CASSFNGPIYEQFF.

The chain uses TRBV12-3 or TRBV12-4 and TRBJ1-1; TCRdb returns TRBD1, unconfirmable since there is no DNA. The CDR3 has 14 residues. The CDR3 protein is CASKPRGLGTEAFF.

The chain carries TRBV7-9 and TRBJ1-2; the TCRdb call, TRBD1, lacks DNA for checking. From germline, CDR1 is SEHNR and CDR2 FQNEAQ (reference sequence). The CDR3 sequence is 17 residues long. The CDR3 protein is CASSLGRGVDTPHGYTF.

The J gene is TRBJ2-7, the V gene TRBV12-3 or TRBV12-4; the D call from TCRdb, TRBD1, cannot be confirmed without DNA. CDR3 length: 14 residues. The CDR3 here is CASSFIAPSYEQYF.

The chain employs TRBV10-3 and TRBJ1-1. Germline values: CDR1 ENHRY, CDR2 SYGVKD. The length of the CDR3 is 17 residues. This CDR3 reads CAISETLEPLQDTEAFF.

The rearrangement joins TRBV20-1 to TRBJ1-1. The CDR3 contains 13 residues. The germline gives CDR1 DFQATT, CDR2 SNEGSKA (reference sequence). This chain's CDR3 is CSARVSGNTEAFF.

The gene calls are TRBV20-1 and TRBJ2-3; the TCRdb D gene call, TRBD2, has no DNA to confirm it. CDR3 length equals 14 residues. Germline loops: CDR1 DFQATT, CDR2 SNEGSKA (reference sequence). The CDR3 reads CSAKRRARADTQYF.

The V call is TRBV7-2, the J call TRBJ2-3. Germline V gene sequence: CDR1 SGHTA, CDR2 FQGNSA. The CDR3 contains 12 residues. CDR3 loop: CASGRSTDTQYF.